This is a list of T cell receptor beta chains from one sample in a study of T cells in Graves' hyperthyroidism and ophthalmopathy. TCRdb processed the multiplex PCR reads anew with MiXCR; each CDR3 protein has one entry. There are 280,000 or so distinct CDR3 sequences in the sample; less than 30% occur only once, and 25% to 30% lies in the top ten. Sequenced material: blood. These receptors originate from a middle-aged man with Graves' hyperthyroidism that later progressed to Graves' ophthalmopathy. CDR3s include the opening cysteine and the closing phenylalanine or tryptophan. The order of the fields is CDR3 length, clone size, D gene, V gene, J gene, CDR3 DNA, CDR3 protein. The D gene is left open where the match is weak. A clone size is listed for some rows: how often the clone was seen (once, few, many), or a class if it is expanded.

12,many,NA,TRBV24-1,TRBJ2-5,TGTGCCACCAGTGATATCGTAGAGACCCAGTACTTC,CATSDIVETQYF
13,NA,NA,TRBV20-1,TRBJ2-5,TGCAGTGCTAGAGTTGCGGGAAGAGAGACCCAGTACTTC,CSARVAGRETQYF
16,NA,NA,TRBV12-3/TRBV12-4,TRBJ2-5,TGTGCCAGCAGCGTAGGTGCTAACTGGGCCCAAGAGACCCAGTACTTC,CASSVGANWAQETQYF
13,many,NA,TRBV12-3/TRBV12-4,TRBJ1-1,TGTGCCAGCAGCCCGACAGGGAACACTGAAGCTTTCTTT,CASSPTGNTEAFF
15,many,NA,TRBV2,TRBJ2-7,TGTGCCAGCAGTGAAGCTAGCGGCCTACTCTACGAGCAGTACTTC,CASSEASGLLYEQYF
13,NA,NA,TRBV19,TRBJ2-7,TGTGCCAGTAGCCCCGAGGAAACCTACGAGCAGTACTTC,CASSPEETYEQYF
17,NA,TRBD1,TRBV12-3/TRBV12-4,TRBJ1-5,TGTGCCAGCAGTTCCGGACGAACAGGGGGCGCGGGTCAGCCCCAGCATTTT,CASSSGRTGGAGQPQHF
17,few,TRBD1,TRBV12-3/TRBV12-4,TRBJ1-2,TGTGCCAGCAGACCCGGGACAGGTGGCCCCCCCCACTATGGCTACACCTTC,CASRPGTGGPPHYGYTF
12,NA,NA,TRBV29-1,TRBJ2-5,TGCAGCGTCGGACTCCAGCAAGAGACCCAGTACTTC,CSVGLQQETQYF
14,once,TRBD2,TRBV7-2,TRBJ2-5,TGTGCCAGCAGGCCCGGGAGGGCCCAAGAGACCCAGTACTTC,CASRPGRAQETQYF
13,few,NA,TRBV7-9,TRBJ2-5,TGTGCCAGCAGCTTCCGGGAGCAAGAGACCCAGTACTTC,CASSFREQETQYF
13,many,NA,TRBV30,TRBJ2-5,TGTGCCTGGAGTGGGGGCTTACAAGAGACCCAGTACTTC,CAWSGGLQETQYF
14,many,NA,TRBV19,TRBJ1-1,TGTGCCAGTAGTAAAGGACAGAGAAACACTGAAGCTTTCTTT,CASSKGQRNTEAFF
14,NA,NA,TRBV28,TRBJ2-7,TGTGCCAGCAGTAACGAGGGTATCCGCTACGAGCAGTACTTC,CASSNEGIRYEQYF
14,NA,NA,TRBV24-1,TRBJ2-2,TGTGCCACCAGTTTCGGGGGTACACCCGGGGAGCTGTTTTTT,CATSFGGTPGELFF
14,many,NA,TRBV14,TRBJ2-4,TGTGCCAGCAGCCAAGATCGACTTTCAAACATTCAGTACTTC,CASSQDRLSNIQYF
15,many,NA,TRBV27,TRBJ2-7,TGTGCCAGCAGTTTGGTAGGGGTGGTCGGCTACGAGCAGTACTTC,CASSLVGVVGYEQYF
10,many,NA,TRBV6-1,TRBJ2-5,TGTGCCGGGGGGAAAGAGACCCAGTACTTC,CAGGKETQYF
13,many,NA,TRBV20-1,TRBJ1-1,TGCAGTGCGAACCAGGTGGCAAAGACTGAAGCTTTCTTT,CSANQVAKTEAFF
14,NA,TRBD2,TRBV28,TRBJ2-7,TGTGCCAGCAACAAACTAGCGGGAGGCCACGAGCAGTACTTC,CASNKLAGGHEQYF
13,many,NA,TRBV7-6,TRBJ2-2,TGTGCCAGCAGCCCTTATAACACCGGGGAGCTGTTTTTT,CASSPYNTGELFF
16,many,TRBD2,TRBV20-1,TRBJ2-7,TGCAGTGCTCACGGGACTAGCGGGAGAGTTAGGTACGAGCAGTACTTC,CSAHGTSGRVRYEQYF
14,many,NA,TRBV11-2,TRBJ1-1,TGTGCCAGCAGCTTAGAGGGGAAGGGGGCTGAAGCTTTCTTT,CASSLEGKGAEAFF
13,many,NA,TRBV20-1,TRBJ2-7,TGCAGTGCTAAACGACTAGAAGCGGGCGAGCAGTACTTC,CSAKRLEAGEQYF
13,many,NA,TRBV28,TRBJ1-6,TGTGCCAGCAGCTGGGGCAGTAATTCACCCCTCCACTTT,CASSWGSNSPLHF
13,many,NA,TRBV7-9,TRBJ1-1,TGTGCCAGCAGCTCTCGGGGGAACACTGAAGCTTTCTTT,CASSSRGNTEAFF
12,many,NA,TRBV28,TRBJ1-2,TGTGCCAGCAGTTTGGGGTACTATGGCTACACCTTC,CASSLGYYGYTF
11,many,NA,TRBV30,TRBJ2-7,TGTGCCTGGGGCGGATGGGACGAGCAGTACTTC,CAWGGWDEQYF
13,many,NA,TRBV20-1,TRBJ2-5,TGCAGTGTCCCAACAGGGCTTCGGGAGACCCAGTACTTC,CSVPTGLRETQYF
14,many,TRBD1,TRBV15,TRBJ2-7,TGTGCCACCAGCGACCGGGACAGGGCCTACGAGCAGTACTTC,CATSDRDRAYEQYF
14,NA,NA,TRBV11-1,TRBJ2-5,TGTGCCAGCAGCTCACACAGGGTCGGGGAGACCCAGTACTTC,CASSSHRVGETQYF
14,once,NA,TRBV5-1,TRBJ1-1,TGCGCCAGCAGCTTCAATAACGGGAACACTGAAGCTTTCTTT,CASSFNNGNTEAFF
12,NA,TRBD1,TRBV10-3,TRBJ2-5,TGTGCCATCCGACAGGGAGAAGAGACCCAGTACTTC,CAIRQGEETQYF
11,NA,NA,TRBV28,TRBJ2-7,TGTGCCAGCAGTTTTAAGAACGAGCAGTACTTC,CASSFKNEQYF
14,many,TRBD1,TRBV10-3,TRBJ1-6,TGTGCCATCAGCCGGGACAGGTCGTCTTCACCCCTCCACTTT,CAISRDRSSSPLHF
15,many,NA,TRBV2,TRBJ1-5,TGTGCCAGCAGTGGAAGGCCAGACTTCAATCAGCCCCAGCATTTT,CASSGRPDFNQPQHF
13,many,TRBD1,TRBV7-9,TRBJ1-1,TGTGCCAGCAGCTCGACCGGACAGGGAGTAGCTTTCTTT,CASSSTGQGVAFF
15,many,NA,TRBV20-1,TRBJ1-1,TGCAGTGCTAGAGATCAAGGGGCCGGGAACACTGAAGCTTTCTTT,CSARDQGAGNTEAFF
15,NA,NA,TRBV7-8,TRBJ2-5,TGTGCCAGCAGCTTAACCTCGAGGGTGGGAGAGACCCAGTACTTC,CASSLTSRVGETQYF
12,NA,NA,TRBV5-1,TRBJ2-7,TGCGCCAGCCGCGAGACAACCTACGAGCAGTACTTC,CASRETTYEQYF
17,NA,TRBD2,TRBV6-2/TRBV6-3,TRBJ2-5,TGTGCCAGCAGCCAGCCTCCGGGACTAGCGGGAGAAGAGACCCAGTACTTC,CASSQPPGLAGEETQYF
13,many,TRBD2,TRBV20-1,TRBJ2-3,TGCAGTGCTAGAGTAAGAGCGGGAGGTACGCAGTATTTT,CSARVRAGGTQYF
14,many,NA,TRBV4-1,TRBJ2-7,TGCGCCAGCAGCCATGGGGATAGCTCCTACGAGCAGTACTTC,CASSHGDSSYEQYF
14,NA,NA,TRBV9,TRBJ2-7,TGTGCCAGCAGCGTAGGTGCAGCGCTTTACGAGCAGTACTTC,CASSVGAALYEQYF
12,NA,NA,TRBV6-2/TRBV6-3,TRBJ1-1,TGTGCCAGCACCAACTTTGGGGAGGTCGCTTTCTTT,CASTNFGEVAFF
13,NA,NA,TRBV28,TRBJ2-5,TGTGCCAGCACCCTGGTGGGGGTAGAGACCCAGTACTTC,CASTLVGVETQYF
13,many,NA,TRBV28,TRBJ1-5,TGTGCCAGCAGTCGAGGACGGATTCAGCCCCAGCATTTT,CASSRGRIQPQHF
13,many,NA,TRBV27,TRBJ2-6,TGTGCCAGCAGTTCCTTCCAGGCCAACGTCCTGACTTTC,CASSSFQANVLTF
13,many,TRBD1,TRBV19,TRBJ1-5,TGTGCCACCAGGAACAGGGGGAATCAGCCCCAGCATTTT,CATRNRGNQPQHF
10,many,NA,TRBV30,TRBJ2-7,TGTGCCTGGAGTGTCAGCGAGCAGTACTTC,CAWSVSEQYF
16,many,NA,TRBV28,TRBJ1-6,TGTGCCAGCAGCCCGGGGCCGGTTGAGACTAATTCACCCCTCCACTTT,CASSPGPVETNSPLHF
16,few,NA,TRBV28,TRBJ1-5,TGTGCCAGCAGTACCCCCATCCAGGGCGGCAATCAGCCCCAGCATTTT,CASSTPIQGGNQPQHF
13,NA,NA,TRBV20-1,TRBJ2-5,TGCAGTGCTAACAGCGGTATCAGAGAGACCCAGTACTTC,CSANSGIRETQYF
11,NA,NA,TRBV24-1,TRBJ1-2,TGTGCCACCAGTGATTTCAAAGGCTACACCTTC,CATSDFKGYTF
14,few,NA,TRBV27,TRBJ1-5,TGTGCCAGCAGGGGCCCCGTAAGCAATCAGCCCCAGCATTTT,CASRGPVSNQPQHF
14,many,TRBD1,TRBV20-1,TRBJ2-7,TGCAGTGCTGTACGGGACAGACAATCCGAGGAGCAGTACTTC,CSAVRDRQSEEQYF
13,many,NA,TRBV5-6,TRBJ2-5,TGTGCCAGCAGCCACATAGAGGGAAATGTCCAGTACTTC,CASSHIEGNVQYF
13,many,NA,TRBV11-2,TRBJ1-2,TGTGCCAGCAGCTTAGATAGACCCTATGGCTACACCTTC,CASSLDRPYGYTF
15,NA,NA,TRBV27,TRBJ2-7,TGTGCCAGCAGTTCACCTCCTCAGAGCTCCTACGAGCAGTACTTC,CASSSPPQSSYEQYF
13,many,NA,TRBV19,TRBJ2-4,TGTGCCAGTAGTATGGGAAACGAAAACATTCAGTACTTC,CASSMGNENIQYF